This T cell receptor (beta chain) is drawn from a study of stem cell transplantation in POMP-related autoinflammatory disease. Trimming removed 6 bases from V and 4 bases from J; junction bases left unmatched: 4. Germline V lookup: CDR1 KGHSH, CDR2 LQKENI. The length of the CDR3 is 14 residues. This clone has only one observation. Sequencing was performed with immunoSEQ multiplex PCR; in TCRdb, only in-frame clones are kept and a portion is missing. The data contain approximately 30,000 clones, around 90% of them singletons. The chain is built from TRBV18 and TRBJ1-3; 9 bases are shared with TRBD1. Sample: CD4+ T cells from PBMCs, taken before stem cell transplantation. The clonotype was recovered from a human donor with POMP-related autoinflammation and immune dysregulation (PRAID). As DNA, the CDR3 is TGTGCCAGCTCGCCGGACAGGGGAGGAAACACCATATATTTT. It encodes CASSPDRGGNTIYF.